The entry below gives a single T cell receptor beta chain sequence along with its context. This clone was detected once. What antigen it recognizes has not been identified. No quality values exist for individual bases; no much larger clone is one base distant. Whole blood was collected in K2EDTA tubes by collaborating institutions according to the institutions' own protocols. Collaborator samples were shipped for TCRbeta analysis as frozen whole blood, isolated PBMCs, or DNA extracted from either sample type. This sample is drawn from a study of blood T cell repertoires in COVID-19 (dated by TCRdb to 2019 to 2021). The study in broad terms: The collaborator samples originated in the United States, Italy and Spain and spanned the acute and convalescent phases of COVID-19. The material from the prospective study consisted of cDNA or gDNA derived from T cells, B-cell-depleted T cells, or PBMCs. The dataset comprised deeply sampled blood TCRbeta repertoires from subjects exposed to, actively infected with, or recovered from COVID-19. Samples were obtained from the ongoing ImmuneRACE study (first 160 participants) and from 950 to 1,500 subjects provided by 6 global collaborators. Nearly every sample came with metadata listing a de-identified subject ID, COVID-19 status, age in years and sex. A freely available public database, intended as a resource for researchers studying the immune response to SARS-CoV-2, is where the repertoires were released. Where HLA class I and class II types were available, the types were taken from metadata supplied by the sample provider, not from assay-based typing. The investigation overall reported the following: The quantity of clinical and demographic metadata differed by source and by participant and was supplied without curation.

The immunoSEQ Assay, a bias-controlled multiplex PCR, was used to amplify TCRbeta CDR3 regions from genomic DNA. The paper's processing steps were these. The number of nucleated cells in each sample was estimated from the amplification of reference gene primers within the assay. To quantify the absolute abundance of each unique TCRbeta CDR3 rearrangement, sequence reads were collapsed and filtered. For each sample, productive Simpson clonality was calculated as the square root of Simpson's diversity index over productive rearrangements. TCRdb retrieved this table from immuneACCESS and kept in-frame rearrangements only. Not all clones are present; in checked studies, unresolved V genes account for under half, and no reason is known for the remainder. For V, J and clone size, that table is used; D and trimming come from the DNA. For this sample the table gives roughly 100,000 clones, of which about 90% were detected only once. Of the sample, over 2% is held by the ten largest clones.

Taken from the germline V gene, the CDR1 and CDR2 loops are SGHVS and FNYEAQ. The junction shows trimming of 5 bases on V and 7 bases on J, and the gene matches do not reach 13 bases of it. The CDR3, cysteine through phenylalanine, is 15 amino acids long. The retained sequence is limited to the CDR3, 45 bases, with the frame set at the first base. This chain is built from TRBV7-6 and TRBJ2-7; 8 nucleotides in the junction match TRBD1. Sequencing was carried out using peripheral blood. This clonotype originated in a man in his fifties with active COVID-19. CDR3 protein: CASSPLPDRVGEQYF. The nucleotide sequence is TGTGCCAGCAGCCCTCTACCGGACAGGGTGGGGGAGCAGTACTTC.